One and the same sample provided the 15 T cell receptor beta chains below, sequenced in a study of T cells after yellow fever vaccination (dated by TCRdb to between 2018 and 2021). The library was made by 5' RACE. The run used an Illumina HiSeq 2500. TCRdb itself trimmed the public reads at Q25 with fastp, ran MiXCR and retained productive beta chains. CDR3 protein sequences are deduplicated, and each keeps its most common genes and DNA. Within this sample are about 500,000 distinct CDR3 sequences, with less than 20% of them counted one time only. In total, the top ten clones hold 15% to 20% of the sample. The treatment or condition label, read with the paper, signifies: live attenuated yellow fever vaccine strain. The source material was PBMCs, sampled less than 6 days after the first yellow fever vaccination. The receptors were gathered from a man aged 18 to 30 who received the YFV17D yellow fever vaccine.

CDR3 sequence reads: CASSAQAGGEAFF. The CDR3 DNA reads TGCGCCAGCAGCGCCCAGGCGGGGGGCGAGGCTTTCTTT. The chain employs TRBV4-1 and TRBJ1-1; D might be TRBD1 (6 bases). Deletions cut 5 bases from V and 11 bases from J, with 18 bases between. Germline assignment: CDR1 MGHRA and CDR2 YSYEKL. This CDR3 contains 13 residues.

This clonotype was counted only a few times. This chain connects TRBV12-3 or TRBV12-4 to TRBJ1-3, with unresolved D. V lost 5 bases and J lost 0, with 8 bases in between. CDR3 length equals 14 residues. The CDR3 coding sequence is TGTGCCAGCAGTATCCAGCGCTCTGGAAACACCATATATTTT. Translated: CASSIQRSGNTIYF.

J is TRBJ2-1 and V is TRBV5-1; the D gene could be TRBD1 or TRBD2 (6 bases each). The CDR3 has 15 amino acids. CDR1 and CDR2 from the germline V gene are SGHRS and YFSETQ. Trimming cost V 1 base and J 2 bases, with 10 bases left between them. CDR3 in amino acids: CASSLTGAAYNEQFF. The CDR3 DNA is TGCGCCAGCAGCTTGACGGGGGCAGCCTACAATGAGCAGTTCTTC.

V and J are TRBV20-1 and TRBJ2-7; D not certain. The CDR3 is 13 residues long. In germline, CDR1 is DFQATT, CDR2 SNEGSKA (reference sequence). Deletions cut 6 bases from V and 1 base from J, with 13 bases between. The CDR3 loop reads CSAGKLHSYEQYF. In DNA form, the CDR3 reads TGCAGTGCGGGGAAATTGCATTCCTACGAGCAGTACTTC.

The V call is TRBV7-3, the J call TRBJ2-4, with 7 nucleotides matching TRBD2. The CDR3 is 16 amino acids. CDR1 and CDR2 from the germline V gene are SGHTA and FQGTGA. V was clipped by 5 bases and J by 3 bases; unmatched bases: 10. The CDR3 DNA reads TGTGCCAGCAGCGCGGAGGAGCGGGGCAGCAAAAACATTCAGTACTTC. This codes for CASSAEERGSKNIQYF.

This clonotype came up a few times. This sequence joins TRBV7-9 and TRBJ1-1; D not resolved. The CDR3 has 12 amino acids. CDR1 and CDR2 (germline): SEHNR, FQNEAQ (reference sequence). Trimming removed 1 base at V and 7 bases at J, with 7 bases between. The CDR3 nucleotides are TGTGCCAGCAGCTTAGAGGCCGTTGAAGCTTTCTTT. It yields the protein CASSLEAVEAFF.

This clonotype was seen only a few times. The CDR3 DNA reads as TGTGCCAGTAAGGACAGGGGAGACACTGAAGCTTTCTTT. This encodes CASKDRGDTEAFF. The chain couples TRBV7-9 to TRBJ1-1; 9 bases fit TRBD1. J was trimmed by 3 bases and V by 9 bases; bases with no gene match: 5. Germline V gives CDR1 SEHNR, CDR2 FQNEAQ (reference sequence). This CDR3 region has 13 residues. Drawing the rest from reference TRBV7-9 and TRBJ1-1, the complete variable domain is DTGVSQNPRHKITKRGQNVTFRCDPISEHNRLYWYRQTLGQGPEFLTYFQNEAQLEKSRLLSDRFSAERPKGSFSTLEIQRTEQGDSAMYLCASKDRGDTEAFFGQGTRLTVV.

This clonotype was counted a few times. This chain uses TRBV4-1 with TRBJ1-2, with 9 bases that match TRBD1. The V gene's germline CDR1 is MGHRA and CDR2 YSYEKL. Losses at the gene ends were 1 base for V and 6 bases for J; bases not matched to a gene: 0. The CDR3 has 13 residues. The CDR3 DNA is TGCGCCAGCAGCCAAGGGACAGGGGATGGCTACACCTTC. This sequence encodes CASSQGTGDGYTF.

J is TRBJ1-2 and V is TRBV7-9; D not resolved. The V gene lost 1 base and the J gene lost 6 bases, with 18 bases spanning the gap. There are 16 residues in the CDR3. The V gene's germline CDR1 is SEHNR and CDR2 FQNEAQ (reference sequence). CDR3 DNA: TGTGCCAGCAGCTTAGGCAGGACTGGTGGCGTCGATGGCTACACCTTC. Protein: CASSLGRTGGVDGYTF.

The chain carries TRBV28 and TRBJ1-5, with unresolved D. The CDR3 length is 16 residues. V was pared by 5 bases and J by 0 bases, with 14 bases between. The germline V gene has CDR1 MDHEN and CDR2 SYDVKM. The CDR3 DNA reads TGTGCCAGCAGTGACTTCGGGCCGTTTAGCAATCAGCCCCAGCATTTT. This translates into CASSDFGPFSNQPQHF.

The V call is TRBV20-1, the J call TRBJ2-1, with TRBD1 matching 8 bases. V was clipped by 3 bases and J by 5 bases; unmatched bases: 3. CDR3 length: 13 amino acids. Germline lookup yields CDR1 DFQATT and CDR2 SNEGSKA (reference sequence). The CDR3 DNA reads TGCAGTGCTAGGGACAGGGCTAACAATGAGCAGTTCTTC. Protein sequence: CSARDRANNEQFF.

The chain uses TRBV15 and TRBJ2-7; D perhaps matches TRBD1 (5 bases). The CDR3 runs to 15 residues. From germline, CDR1 is LNHNV and CDR2 YYDKDF (reference sequence). Trimming pared 6 bases from V and 9 bases from J, leaving 24 bases between. CDR3 coding DNA: TGTGCCACCAGAGGAGCCGGCAGGGTGGTACGAGGGCAGTACGTC. Translation gives CATRGAGRVVRGQYV.

This clonotype was observed a few times. V and J are TRBV20-1 and TRBJ2-1; 8 bases are a match to TRBD2. The J segment lost 0 bases and the V segment lost 6 bases, leaving 4 bases of the junction unmatched. From germline, CDR1 is DFQATT and CDR2 SNEGSKA (reference sequence). The CDR3 runs 14 residues. The CDR3 sequence is CSANSGVSYNEQFF. CDR3 nucleotides: TGCAGTGCCAATAGCGGGGTCTCCTACAATGAGCAGTTCTTC.

This clonotype has just one count. CDR3 residues: CASNSWGDPRETQYF. The DNA of the CDR3 is TGTGCCAGCAACTCCTGGGGGGACCCGCGGGAGACCCAGTACTTC. The rearrangement uses TRBV11-2 and TRBJ2-5; D perhaps matches TRBD2 (6 bases). Between the trimmed V and J ends, which lost 7 bases and 5 bases, there was a span of 20 bases. Germline lookup yields CDR1 SGHAT and CDR2 FQNNGV. The CDR3 has 15 amino acids.

This clonotype has a count of ten or more. The gene calls are TRBV15 and TRBJ2-5, with 7 bases aligning to TRBD1. With 3 bases clipped from V and 4 bases from J, the junction kept 11 bases outside the gene matches. The CDR3 is 16 residues long. Germline CDR1 is LNHNV and CDR2 is YYDKDF (reference sequence). CDR3 sequence: CATSSDRQGVTETQYF. CDR3 nucleotide sequence: TGTGCCACCAGCAGCGACCGACAGGGAGTGACAGAGACCCAGTACTTC.